This TCR beta chain appears in the sequencing data of a study of shared clonotypes between healthy human individuals. Study-wide points: Apart from blood, nothing was sampled; tissue repertoires likely differ.

CDR1 and CDR2 (germline): SGHTA, FQGNSA. V dropped 5 bases and J dropped 4 bases, with 11 bases sitting between them. The CDR3 has 13 amino acids. For this clone: Its antigen is as yet unknown.

Produced via immunoSEQ multiplex PCR; TCRdb's table is partial and in-frame only. The data show about 1 million clones, about 75% seen once. Sample: memory CD4+ T cells sorted from blood. Subset here: CD45RA-negative fraction. The chain has TRBV7-2 and TRBJ2-5; perhaps TRBD2 as D (5 bases). The source of this sequence is a young man in good health. CDR3 loop: CASSLTRSETQYF. As DNA, the CDR3 is TGTGCCAGCAGCCTTACTAGATCAGAGACCCAGTACTTC. Together with reference TRBV7-2 and TRBJ2-5, the CDR3 gives the full variable domain: GAGVSQSPSNKVTEKGKDVELRCDPISGHTALYWYRQSLGQGLEFLIYFQGNSAPDKSGLPSDRFSAERTGGSVSTLTIQRTQQEDSAVYLCASSLTRSETQYFGPGTRLLVL.